This record looks at one TCR beta chain sequence and its context. The antigen is undetermined. This specimen comes from a study of regulatory T cells in long-lasting Graves disease. Study-level findings and limits: Persistent disease showed a preference for TRBV28, TRBJ1-2 and TRBJ2-5.

Trimming left V 4 bases short and J 1 base short, with 12 bases between. The CDR3 loop spans 14 amino acids. CDR1 and CDR2 from the germline V gene are GTSNPN and SVGIG (reference sequence). Library construction for TCR beta used iRepertoire HTBI primers and Arm-PCR of CDR3 regions. One entry per CDR3 protein results from TCRdb running MiXCR on the multiplex PCR reads. The profile shows about 440,000 distinct CDR3 sequences, more than 13% of them singletons. Time point meaning: newly diagnosed GD, antithyroid drugs for less than 3 months. After RNA was extracted from PBMCs, the TCR library was made from it. A peripheral blood sample, roughly 9 milliliters in volume, was drawn into EDTA tubes. These records were also assigned to another study, of T cells in Graves' hyperthyroidism and ophthalmopathy.

This receptor was taken from a woman aged 25-40 years with Graves disease. J is TRBJ2-3 and V is TRBV30; either TRBD1 or TRBD2 may supply D (6 bases each). Sequenced material: peripheral blood mononuclear cells (PBMCs), taken at new diagnosis, from a patient treated with antithyroid drugs. CDR3 nucleotide sequence: TGTGCCTGGAACAGGGAGGCCCGCACAGATACGCAGTATTTT. Translated: CAWNREARTDTQYF. The entire variable domain, with the rest obtained from reference TRBV30 and TRBJ2-3, is as follows: SQTIHQWPATLVQPVGSPLSLECTVEGTSNPNLYWYRQAAGRGLQLLFYSVGIGQISSEVPQNLSASRPQDRQFILSSKKLLLSDSGFYLCAWNREARTDTQYFGPGTRLTVL.